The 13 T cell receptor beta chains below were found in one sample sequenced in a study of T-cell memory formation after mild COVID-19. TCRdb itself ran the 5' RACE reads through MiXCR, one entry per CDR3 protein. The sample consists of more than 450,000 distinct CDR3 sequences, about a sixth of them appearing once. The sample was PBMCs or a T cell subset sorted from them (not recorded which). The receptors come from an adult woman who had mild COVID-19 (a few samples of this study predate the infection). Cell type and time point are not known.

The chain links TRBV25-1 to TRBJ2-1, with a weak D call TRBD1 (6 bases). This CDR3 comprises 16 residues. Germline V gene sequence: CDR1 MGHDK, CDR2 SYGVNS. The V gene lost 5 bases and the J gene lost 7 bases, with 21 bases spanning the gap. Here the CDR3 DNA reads TGTGCCAGCAGTACACAGGGAGAGTCTAGATGGAATGAGCAGTTCTTC. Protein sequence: CASSTQGESRWNEQFF.

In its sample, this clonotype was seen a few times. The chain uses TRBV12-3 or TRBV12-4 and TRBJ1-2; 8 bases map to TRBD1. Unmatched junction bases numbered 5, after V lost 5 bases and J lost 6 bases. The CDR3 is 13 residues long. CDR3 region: CASSRQGMNGYTF. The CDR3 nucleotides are TGTGCCAGCAGTAGACAGGGGATGAATGGCTACACCTTC.

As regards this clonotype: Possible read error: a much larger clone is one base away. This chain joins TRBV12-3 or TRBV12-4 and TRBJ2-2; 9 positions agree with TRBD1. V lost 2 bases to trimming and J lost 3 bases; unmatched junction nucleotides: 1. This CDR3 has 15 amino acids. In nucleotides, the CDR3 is TGTGCCAGCAGTTTAAGGACAGGGGACACCGGGGAGCTGTTTTTT. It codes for CASSLRTGDTGELFF.

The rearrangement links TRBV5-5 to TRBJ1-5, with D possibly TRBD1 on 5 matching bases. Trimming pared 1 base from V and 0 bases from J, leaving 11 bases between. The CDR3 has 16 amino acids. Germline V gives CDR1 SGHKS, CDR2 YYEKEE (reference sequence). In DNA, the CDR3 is TGTGCCAGCAGCTTGCTTGGGGGGAATAGCAATCAGCCCCAGCATTTT. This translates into CASSLLGGNSNQPQHF.

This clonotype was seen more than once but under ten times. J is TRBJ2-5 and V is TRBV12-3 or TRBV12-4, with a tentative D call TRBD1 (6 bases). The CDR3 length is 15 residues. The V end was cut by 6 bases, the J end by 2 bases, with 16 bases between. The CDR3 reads CASSSPRQAQETQYF. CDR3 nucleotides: TGTGCCAGCAGCTCCCCTAGACAGGCTCAAGAGACCCAGTACTTC.

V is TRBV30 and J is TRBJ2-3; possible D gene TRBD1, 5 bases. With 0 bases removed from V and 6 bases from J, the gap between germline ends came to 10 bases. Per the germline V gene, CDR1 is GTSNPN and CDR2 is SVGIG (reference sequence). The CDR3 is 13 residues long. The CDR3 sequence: CAWSVVGVDTQYF. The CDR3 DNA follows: TGTGCCTGGAGTGTCGTAGGGGTGGATACGCAGTATTTT.

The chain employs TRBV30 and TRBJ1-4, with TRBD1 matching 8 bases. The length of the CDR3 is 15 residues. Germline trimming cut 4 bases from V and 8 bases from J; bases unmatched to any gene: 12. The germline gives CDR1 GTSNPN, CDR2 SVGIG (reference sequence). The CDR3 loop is CAWNIQPGQGEKLFF. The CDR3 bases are TGTGCCTGGAACATTCAACCAGGACAGGGAGAAAAACTGTTTTTT.

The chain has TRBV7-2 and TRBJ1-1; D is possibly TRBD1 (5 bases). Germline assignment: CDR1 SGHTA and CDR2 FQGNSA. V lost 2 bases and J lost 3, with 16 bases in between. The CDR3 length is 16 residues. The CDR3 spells CASSLHYRLEDTEAFF. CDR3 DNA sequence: TGTGCCAGCAGCTTACACTACAGGCTGGAGGACACTGAAGCTTTCTTT.

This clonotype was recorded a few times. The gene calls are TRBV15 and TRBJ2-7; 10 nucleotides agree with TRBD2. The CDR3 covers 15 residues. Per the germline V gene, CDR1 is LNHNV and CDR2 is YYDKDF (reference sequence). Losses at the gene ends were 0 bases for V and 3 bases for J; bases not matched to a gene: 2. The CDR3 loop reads CATSRDLAGGYEQYF. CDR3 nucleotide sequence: TGTGCCACCAGCAGAGATTTAGCGGGGGGCTACGAGCAGTACTTC.

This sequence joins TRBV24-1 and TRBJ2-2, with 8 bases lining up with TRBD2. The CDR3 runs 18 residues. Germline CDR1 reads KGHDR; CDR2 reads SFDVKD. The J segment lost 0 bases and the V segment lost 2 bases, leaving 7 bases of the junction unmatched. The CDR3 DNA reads TGTGCCACCAGTGATTACCTAGCGGGTACTGCGAACACCGGGGAGCTGTTTTTT. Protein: CATSDYLAGTANTGELFF.

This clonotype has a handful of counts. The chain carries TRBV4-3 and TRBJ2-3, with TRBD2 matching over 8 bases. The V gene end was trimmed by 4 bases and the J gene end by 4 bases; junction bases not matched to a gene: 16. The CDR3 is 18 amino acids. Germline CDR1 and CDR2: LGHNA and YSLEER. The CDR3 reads CASSPGVRREVTPDTQYF. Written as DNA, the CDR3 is TGCGCCAGCAGCCCAGGGGTTCGGCGGGAGGTAACACCAGATACGCAGTATTTT.

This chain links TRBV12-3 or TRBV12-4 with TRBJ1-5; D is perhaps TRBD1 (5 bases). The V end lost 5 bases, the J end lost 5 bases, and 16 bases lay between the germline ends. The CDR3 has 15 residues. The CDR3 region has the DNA TGTGCCAGCAGTGACCAGGGTCCTCACTATCAGCCCCAGCATTTT. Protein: CASSDQGPHYQPQHF.

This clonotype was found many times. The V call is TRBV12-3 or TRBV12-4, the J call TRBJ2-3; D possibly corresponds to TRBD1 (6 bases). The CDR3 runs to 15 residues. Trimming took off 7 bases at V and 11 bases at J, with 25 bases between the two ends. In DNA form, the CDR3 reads TGTGCCAGCACACCCGCCAGAGGGGTCAGGGGAAAGCAGTATTTT. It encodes CASTPARGVRGKQYF.